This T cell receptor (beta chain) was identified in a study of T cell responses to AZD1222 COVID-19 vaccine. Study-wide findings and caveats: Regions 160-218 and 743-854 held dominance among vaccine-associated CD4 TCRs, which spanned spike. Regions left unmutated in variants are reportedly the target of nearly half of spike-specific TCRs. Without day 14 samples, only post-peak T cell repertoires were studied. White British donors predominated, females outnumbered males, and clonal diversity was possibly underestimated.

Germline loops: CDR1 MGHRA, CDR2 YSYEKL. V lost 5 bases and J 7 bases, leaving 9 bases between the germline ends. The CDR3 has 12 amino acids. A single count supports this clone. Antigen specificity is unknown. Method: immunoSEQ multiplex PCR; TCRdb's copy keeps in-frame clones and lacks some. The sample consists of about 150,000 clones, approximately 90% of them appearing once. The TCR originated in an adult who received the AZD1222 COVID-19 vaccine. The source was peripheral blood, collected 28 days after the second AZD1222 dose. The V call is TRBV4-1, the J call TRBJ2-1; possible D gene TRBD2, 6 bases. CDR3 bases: TGCGCCAGCAGCGTCGCGGGGAATGAGCAGTTCTTC. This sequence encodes CASSVAGNEQFF.